A selection of T cell receptor beta chains follows, all from one sample in a study of T cells expressing NK-cell markers. With the 5' RACE reads reprocessed, TCRdb shows one record per CDR3 protein and no DNA. This table holds about 30,000 distinct CDR3 sequences. Material: blood T cells: a sorted CD56 or NKG2C T cell subset, CD4+ or CD8+ T cells, or bulk PBMC T cells (not recorded which). These receptors all stem from a woman between 18 and 69 years old in good health. CDR3s include the opening cysteine and the closing phenylalanine or tryptophan. Rows may omit the clone size; those that give it use once, few, many or a size class.

TRBV29-1,TRBJ2-3,-,CSVDSGRSTDTQYF
TRBV7-3,TRBJ2-2,-,CASSPIGPGELFF
TRBV7-8,TRBJ2-4,-,CASSSGHSKNIQYF
TRBV27,TRBJ2-7,-,CASSVGALTYEQYF
TRBV5-6,TRBJ2-7,-,CASSLEEEQYF
TRBV27,TRBJ1-6,-,CATSGYSNSPLHF
TRBV24-1,TRBJ2-2,-,CATSDRTTGTGELFF
TRBV12-3/TRBV12-4,TRBJ2-1,-,CASSSLAGLLWEQFF
TRBV2,TRBJ1-2,-,CASSPTLLDRLPNYGYTF
TRBV7-9,TRBJ2-1,-,CASSCEVAGGCEQFF
TRBV3-1,TRBJ1-1,-,CASSQNPLDRVNTEAFF
TRBV7-9,TRBJ2-1,-,CASSHSGGRSDEQFF
TRBV7-9,TRBJ2-5,-,CASSWVRGQETQYF
TRBV24-1,TRBJ1-5,-,CATSDDRDNSNQPQHF
TRBV5-1,TRBJ2-1,-,CASSLGTSGSYEQFF
TRBV29-1,TRBJ2-7,-,CSVEPSGSEGFEQYF
TRBV7-9,TRBJ2-7,-,CASSLVGPGYEQYF
TRBV14,TRBJ2-2,-,CASSHLRDRGPGELFF
TRBV5-1,TRBJ2-7,-,CASQTTDSYEQYF
TRBV7-9,TRBJ2-3,-,CASSPGTPSNTQYF
TRBV20-1,TRBJ2-2,-,CSARVKGRNTGELFF
TRBV27,TRBJ2-1,-,CASSPTSGLGNEQFF
TRBV4-1,TRBJ2-7,-,CASSQEQGYYEQYF
TRBV10-3,TRBJ2-1,-,CARPGHTYNEQFF
TRBV24-1,TRBJ2-7,-,CATSAGTGSSYEQYF
TRBV11-2,TRBJ2-5,hyperexpanded,CASSLWGAETQYF
TRBV23-1,TRBJ2-2,-,CASSPCPGRTSGQNTGELFF
TRBV12-3/TRBV12-4,TRBJ1-5,-,CASSSGQGVSQPQHF
TRBV20-1,TRBJ2-1,-,CSARDLAGGPVNEQFF
TRBV6-4,TRBJ2-1,-,CASSDSIGGGEQFF
TRBV6-2/TRBV6-3,TRBJ1-5,-,CASSSDRNQPQHF
TRBV9,TRBJ2-2,-,CASSLRTGGATGELFF
TRBV7-9,TRBJ2-3,-,CASSASGGDTQYF
TRBV28,TRBJ2-1,-,CASSPGRADEQFF
TRBV7-6,TRBJ1-1,-,CASRGQGANTEAFF
TRBV5-6,TRBJ2-7,-,CASSLPESSYEQYF
TRBV12-3/TRBV12-4,TRBJ2-1,-,CASSVGLAVHNEQFF
TRBV24-1,TRBJ2-6,-,CATSQGGTNSGANVLTF
TRBV7-9,TRBJ2-7,-,CASSLLGTSGYEQYF
TRBV12-3/TRBV12-4,TRBJ1-1,-,CASSPGTGLGTEAFF
TRBV4-1,TRBJ2-7,-,CASSLFVQTGTYEQYF
TRBV10-3,TRBJ2-3,-,CAISDIPDSGTDTQYF
TRBV5-4,TRBJ2-2,-,CASLGGGTGSGELFF
TRBV20-1,TRBJ2-7,-,CSVPSWTPSYEQYF
TRBV2,TRBJ2-1,-,CASTTFSGSSYNEQFF
TRBV12-3/TRBV12-4,TRBJ2-1,-,CASRGLDNEQFF